Listed here are 21 T cell receptor beta chains from one sample, sequenced in a study of blood T cell repertoires in COVID-19. The method was immunoSEQ multiplex PCR; TCRdb's version includes in-frame clones alone and lacks a portion of them. The sample has 20,000 to 25,000 clones; 89% are singletons. The sequencing sample was made of peripheral blood. These receptors came from a human donor with active COVID-19. The donor label of this sample is uncertain.

V and J are TRBV2 and TRBJ1-2; D is ambiguous. V was clipped by 3 bases and J by 1 base, with 9 bases between them. CDR1 is SNHLY, CDR2 FYNNEI, per germline. The CDR3 spans 14 residues. The CDR3 DNA is TGTGCCAGCAGTGATCGGGGTTTTAACTATGGCTACACCTTC. This sequence encodes CASSDRGFNYGYTF.

The chain employs TRBV5-4 and TRBJ2-5; 9 bases are shared with TRBD2. The CDR3 consists of 16 residues. V shed 0 bases and J 4 bases; nucleotides not matched to a gene: 7. Germline V lookup: CDR1 SGHNT, CDR2 YYREEE (reference sequence). The CDR3 nucleotides read TGTGCCAGCAGCTTGGCCGGGACTAGCCTAGGAGAGACCCAGTACTTC. Translation gives CASSLAGTSLGETQYF.

This clone has just one count. This CDR3 is CASSVVRGQVVDEQYF. The DNA for the CDR3 is TGTGCCAGCAGCGTAGTACGGGGACAGGTGGTCGACGAGCAGTACTTC. The chain uses TRBV9 and TRBJ2-7; 8 bases are a match to TRBD1. V dropped 0 bases and J dropped 5; count of bases not matched to a gene: 10. CDR1 and CDR2 (germline): SGDLS, YYNGEE. The CDR3 is 16 residues long.

The rearrangement links TRBV28 to TRBJ1-2, with D tentatively TRBD1 (5 bases). Germline CDR1 and CDR2: MDHEN and SYDVKM. V gave up 5 bases and J gave up 4 bases, with 11 bases separating them. The CDR3 totals 13 residues. The CDR3 bases are TGTGCCAGCAGTCTTGACAGACCCTATGGCTACACCTTC. Its translation: CASSLDRPYGYTF.

This clone has a single count. The chain couples TRBV5-4 to TRBJ1-2; tentatively, D is TRBD1 (5 bases). CDR1 is SGHNT and CDR2 is YYREEE in the germline V gene (reference sequence). This CDR3 is built from 16 residues. Deletions cut 5 bases from V and 0 bases from J, with 17 bases between. The CDR3 nucleotides read TGTGCCAGCAGGTTCGGTGGGGCCGGAGCTAACTATGGCTACACCTTC. It yields the protein CASRFGGAGANYGYTF. Supplemented by reference TRBV5-4 and TRBJ1-2, the full variable domain reads ETGVTQSPTHLIKTRGQQVTLRCSSQSGHNTVSWYQQALGQGPQFIFQYYREEENGRGNFPPRFSGLQFPNYSSELNVNALELDDSALYLCASRFGGAGANYGYTFGSGTRLTVV.

The rearrangement joins TRBV5-3 to TRBJ1-2, with D tentatively TRBD1 (6 bases). TRBV5-3 is treated as an ORF (open reading frame) with a function not yet certain. This CDR3 has 15 amino acids. V was shortened by 4 bases and J by 7 bases, with 20 bases between the two germline ends. CDR3 residues: CARSPNGTPRSGYTF. CDR3 DNA: TGTGCCAGAAGCCCAAACGGGACACCCAGAAGTGGCTACACCTTC.

The rearrangement links TRBV18 to TRBJ1-5, with 7 bases that match TRBD1. The V gene's germline CDR1 is KGHSH and CDR2 LQKENI. Losses at the gene ends were 2 bases for V and 3 bases for J; bases not matched to a gene: 7. The CDR3 has 16 amino acids. The CDR3, as DNA: TGTGCCAGCTCACCAGGGGGACAGACAAACAATCAGCCCCAGCATTTT. Amino acids: CASSPGGQTNNQPQHF.

This rearrangement joins TRBV9 to TRBJ2-1; D might be TRBD2 (6 bases). V lost 4 bases to trimming and J lost 8 bases, with 22 bases between them. Per germline, CDR1 SGDLS and CDR2 YYNGEE. The CDR3 sequence is 16 residues long. CDR3 nucleotides: TGTGCCAGCAGCCTCAAAGGGACGGGGTGGGGGGATGAGCAGTTCTTC. As protein: CASSLKGTGWGDEQFF.

The rearrangement links TRBV6-5 to TRBJ1-3; D gene ambiguous. The ends were cut back, 4 bases at V and 0 bases at J, with 10 bases in the middle. This CDR3 comprises 15 residues. CDR1 is MNHEY, CDR2 SVGAGI, per germline. CDR3 nucleotide sequence: TGTGCCAGCAGTTTTACCAGGAACTCTGGAAACACCATATATTTT. This translates into CASSFTRNSGNTIYF.

This clone was found a few times. CDR3 nucleotides: TGTGCCAGCAGTCCAGTTGTCGGGCGGGCCTACGAGCAGTACTTC. Its translation is CASSPVVGRAYEQYF. The V gene is TRBV6-5, the J gene TRBJ2-7, with a weak D call TRBD2 (5 bases). The V gene lost 5 bases and the J gene lost 2 bases, with 16 bases spanning the gap. The germline CDR1 and CDR2 sequences are MNHEY and SVGAGI. This CDR3 region has 15 residues.

This chain uses TRBV9 with TRBJ2-5; possible D gene TRBD2, 6 bases. In germline, CDR1 is SGDLS, CDR2 YYNGEE. Trimming stripped 3 bases from V and 4 bases from J, with 7 bases between. The CDR3 consists of 12 residues. The CDR3 nucleotides are TGTGCCAGCAGCGCCGGGGGAGAGACCCAGTACTTC. Translating it yields CASSAGGETQYF.

CDR3 in amino acids: CASSQDPVFYGYTF. In DNA, the CDR3 is TGCGCCAGCAGCCAAGATCCGGTTTTCTATGGCTACACCTTC. V gene TRBV4-1 combines with J gene TRBJ1-2; D unresolved. From germline, CDR1 is MGHRA and CDR2 YSYEKL. V lost 0 bases, J lost 4 bases, and 9 bases lay in between. The CDR3 runs to 14 residues.

The chain is built from TRBV5-4 and TRBJ1-1; D is unclear. Trimming took off 10 bases at V and 10 bases at J, with 14 bases between the two ends. This CDR3 has 10 residues. The germline V gene encodes CDR1 SGHNT and CDR2 YYREEE (reference sequence). The CDR3 reads CASPIAGAFF. The CDR3 DNA reads as TGTGCCTCCCCCATTGCCGGAGCTTTCTTT.

In DNA, the CDR3 is TGTGCCAGCAGCCCAACAATAACAAAACTGGGACAGCCGAATGAAAAACTGTTTTTT. This sequence encodes CASSPTITKLGQPNEKLFF. The chain carries TRBV3-1 (or the pseudogene TRBV3-2) and TRBJ1-4; 7 bases match TRBD1. The germline V gene encodes CDR1 LGHDT and CDR2 YNNKEL (reference sequence). The CDR3 has 19 residues. V trimming: 4 bases; J trimming: 5 bases; junction bases outside the gene matches: 19.

The chain is built from TRBV7-9 and TRBJ1-4, with 7 bases aligning to TRBD1. This CDR3 region has 15 residues. V lost 2 bases to trimming and J lost 8 bases; unmatched junction nucleotides: 8. Germline assignment: CDR1 SEHNR and CDR2 FQNEAQ (reference sequence). CDR3 in amino acids: CASSLSRQGGEKLFF. DNA of the CDR3: TGTGCCAGCAGCTTATCGCGACAGGGTGGGGAAAAACTGTTTTTT.

This clone was seen only once. J is TRBJ2-3 and V is TRBV19, with 7 bases matching TRBD2. V was pared by 5 bases and J by 2 bases, with 13 bases of the junction left unmatched. The CDR3 length is 17 residues. Germline V gene sequence: CDR1 LNHDA, CDR2 SQIVND (reference sequence). The CDR3 loop reads CASSPRGLAGDTDTQYF. In DNA form, the CDR3 reads TGTGCCAGTAGTCCCCGGGGTTTGGCGGGAGACACAGATACGCAGTATTTT.

The genes are TRBV30 and TRBJ2-1; D may be TRBD2 (7 bases). Between the trimmed V and J ends, which lost 0 bases and 6 bases, there was a span of 15 bases. The CDR3 extends over 15 amino acids. CDR1 GTSNPN and CDR2 SVGIG come from the germline V gene (reference sequence). Here the CDR3 DNA reads TGTGCCTGGAGTGTAGATGGGGGGGCGTTCAATGAGCAGTTCTTC. Translated: CAWSVDGGAFNEQFF.

This clone was seen once. The V and J genes are TRBV24-1 and TRBJ2-1; maybe TRBD1 (5 bases). V was cut by 8 bases and J by 4 bases, with 11 bases left in between. The CDR3 is 13 residues long. Germline lookup yields CDR1 KGHDR and CDR2 SFDVKD. The CDR3 reads CATITTEYNEQFF. DNA for the CDR3: TGTGCCACCATTACGACAGAATACAATGAGCAGTTCTTC.

This clone was recorded a few times. The V and J genes are TRBV7-9 and TRBJ1-2, with D possibly TRBD1 on 5 matching bases. V gave up 5 bases and J gave up 0 bases, with 16 bases separating them. Germline V CDR1 and CDR2: SEHNR, FQNEAQ (reference sequence). The CDR3 loop spans 16 amino acids. CDR3 sequence: CASSPIWRQTNYGYTF. The CDR3 coding sequence is TGTGCCAGCAGCCCTATCTGGCGACAGACTAACTATGGCTACACCTTC.

The rearrangement joins TRBV19 to TRBJ1-5; 8 bases map to TRBD1. The CDR3 has 17 residues. The junction had 9 bases not matched to a gene; V was cut back by 3 bases and J by 2 bases. Germline V gene data show CDR1 as LNHDA and CDR2 as SQIVND (reference sequence). The CDR3 is CASSIRTGNGGNQPQHF. CDR3 DNA sequence: TGTGCCAGTAGTATCCGGACAGGGAACGGTGGCAATCAGCCCCAGCATTTT.

The V gene is TRBV19, the J gene TRBJ1-6; maybe TRBD1 (5 bases). Trimming took off 7 bases at V and 8 bases at J, with 24 bases between the two ends. This CDR3 has 17 residues. CDR1 is LNHDA, CDR2 SQIVND, per germline (reference sequence). CDR3 in amino acids: CASNRPGEGSFDSPLHF. The CDR3 bases are TGTGCCAGTAACCGTCCCGGGGAGGGGAGCTTCGATTCACCCCTCCACTTT.